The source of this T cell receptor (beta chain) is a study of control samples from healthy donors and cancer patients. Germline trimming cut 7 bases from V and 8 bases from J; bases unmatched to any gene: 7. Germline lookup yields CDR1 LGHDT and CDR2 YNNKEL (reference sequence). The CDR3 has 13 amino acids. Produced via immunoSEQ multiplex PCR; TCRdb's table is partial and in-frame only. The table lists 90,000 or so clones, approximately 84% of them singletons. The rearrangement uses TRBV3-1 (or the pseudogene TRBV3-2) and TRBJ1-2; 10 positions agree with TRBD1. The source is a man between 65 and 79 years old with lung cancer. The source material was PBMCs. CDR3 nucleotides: TGTGCCAGCACCCTAGGACAGGGGGGAGGCTACACCTTC. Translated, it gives CASTLGQGGGYTF.